A single sample gave rise to the 2 T cell receptor beta chains below, sequenced in a study of identical twins. TCRdb independently ran MiXCR on the 5' RACE reads; one entry per CDR3 protein. The sample lists about 520,000 distinct CDR3 sequences, around 20% occurring once. The data were also submitted as part of a second study, on T cells expressing NK-cell markers.

The sample comprised CD4+ T cells sorted from blood. These receptors all come from a woman aged 18-29 years in good health.

This chain links TRBV25-1 with TRBJ2-2; D may be TRBD2 (6 bases). Germline CDR1 MGHDK, CDR2 SYGVNS. V lost 3 bases and J 4 bases, leaving 12 bases between the germline ends. This CDR3 has 15 amino acids. CDR3 DNA sequence: TGTGCCAGCAGTGATAGGGGACTGGGCACCGGGGAGCTGTTTTTT. It yields the protein CASSDRGLGTGELFF.

This clonotype is a singleton in its sample. This rearrangement joins TRBV20-1 to TRBJ1-6, with unresolved D. Germline assignment: CDR1 DFQATT and CDR2 SNEGSKA (reference sequence). V gave up 4 bases and J gave up 6 bases, with 16 bases separating them. CDR3 length: 15 residues. The CDR3 sequence: CSAIPNSHPNSPLHF. The CDR3 coding sequence is TGCAGTGCTATCCCCAATTCCCACCCTAATTCACCCCTCCACTTT.